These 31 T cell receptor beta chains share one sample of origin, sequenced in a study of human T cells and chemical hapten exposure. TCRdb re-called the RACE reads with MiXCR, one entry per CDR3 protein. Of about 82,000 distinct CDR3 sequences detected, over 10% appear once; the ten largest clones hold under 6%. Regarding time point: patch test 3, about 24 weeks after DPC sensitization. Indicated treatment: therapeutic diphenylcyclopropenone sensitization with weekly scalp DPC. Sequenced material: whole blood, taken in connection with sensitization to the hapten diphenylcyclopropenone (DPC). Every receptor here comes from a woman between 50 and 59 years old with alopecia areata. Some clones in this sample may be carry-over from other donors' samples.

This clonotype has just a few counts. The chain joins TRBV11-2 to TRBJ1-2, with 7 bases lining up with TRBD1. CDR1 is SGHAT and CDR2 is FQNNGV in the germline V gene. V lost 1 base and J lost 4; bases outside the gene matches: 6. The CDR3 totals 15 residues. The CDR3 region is CASSLGVGTVYGYTF. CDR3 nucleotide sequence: TGTGCCAGCAGCTTAGGCGTCGGGACAGTCTATGGCTACACCTTC.

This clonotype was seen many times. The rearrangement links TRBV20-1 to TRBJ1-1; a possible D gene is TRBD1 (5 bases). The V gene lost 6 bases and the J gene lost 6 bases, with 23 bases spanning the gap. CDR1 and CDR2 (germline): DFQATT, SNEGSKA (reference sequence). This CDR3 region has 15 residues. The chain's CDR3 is CSAKSPVEGYSEAFF. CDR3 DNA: TGCAGTGCAAAAAGCCCAGTGGAGGGGTATTCTGAAGCTTTCTTT.

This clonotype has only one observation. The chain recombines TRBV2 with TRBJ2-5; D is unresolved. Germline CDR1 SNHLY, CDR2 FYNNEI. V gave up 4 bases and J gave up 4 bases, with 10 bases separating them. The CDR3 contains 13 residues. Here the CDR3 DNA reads TGTGCCAGCAGTGTTGACTCGGCAGAGACCCAGTACTTC. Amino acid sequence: CASSVDSAETQYF.

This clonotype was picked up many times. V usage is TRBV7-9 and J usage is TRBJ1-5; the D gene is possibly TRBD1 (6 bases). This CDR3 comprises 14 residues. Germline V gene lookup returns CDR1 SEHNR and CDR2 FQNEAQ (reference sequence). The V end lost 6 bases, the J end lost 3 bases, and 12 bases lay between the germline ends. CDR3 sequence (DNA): TGTGCCAGCAGTCGCACAGGGTCCAATCAGCCCCAGCATTTT. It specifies CASSRTGSNQPQHF.

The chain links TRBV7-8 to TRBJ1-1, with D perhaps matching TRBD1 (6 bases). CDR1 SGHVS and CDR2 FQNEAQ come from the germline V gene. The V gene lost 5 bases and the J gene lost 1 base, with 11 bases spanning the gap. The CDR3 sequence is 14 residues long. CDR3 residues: CASSPTDRNTEAFF. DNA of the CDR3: TGTGCCAGCAGCCCGACGGACAGGAACACTGAAGCTTTCTTT. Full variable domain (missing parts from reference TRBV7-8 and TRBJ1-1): GAGVSQSPRYKVAKRGQDVALRCDPISGHVSLFWYQQALGQGPEFLTYFQNEAQLDKSGLPSDRFFAERPEGSVSTLKIQRTQQEDSAVYLCASSPTDRNTEAFFGQGTRLTVV.

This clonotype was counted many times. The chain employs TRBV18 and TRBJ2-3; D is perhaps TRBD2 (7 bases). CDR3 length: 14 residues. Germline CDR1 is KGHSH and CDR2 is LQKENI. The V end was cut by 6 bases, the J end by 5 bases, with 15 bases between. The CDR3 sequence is CASSRSGGGDTQYF. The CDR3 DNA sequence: TGTGCCAGCTCCCGGTCGGGGGGCGGAGATACGCAGTATTTT.

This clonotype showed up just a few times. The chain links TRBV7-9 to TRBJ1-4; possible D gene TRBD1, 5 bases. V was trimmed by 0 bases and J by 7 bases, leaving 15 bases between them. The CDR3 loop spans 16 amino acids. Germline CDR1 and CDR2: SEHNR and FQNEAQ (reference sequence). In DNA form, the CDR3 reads TGTGCCAGCAGCTTAGCCCCTCTAGGGGCGGGTGAAAAACTGTTTTTT. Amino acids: CASSLAPLGAGEKLFF. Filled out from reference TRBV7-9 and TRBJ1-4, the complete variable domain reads DTGVSQNPRHKITKRGQNVTFRCDPISEHNRLYWYRQTLGQGPEFLTYFQNEAQLEKSRLLSDRFSAERPKGSFSTLEIQRTEQGDSAMYLCASSLAPLGAGEKLFFGSGTQLSVL.

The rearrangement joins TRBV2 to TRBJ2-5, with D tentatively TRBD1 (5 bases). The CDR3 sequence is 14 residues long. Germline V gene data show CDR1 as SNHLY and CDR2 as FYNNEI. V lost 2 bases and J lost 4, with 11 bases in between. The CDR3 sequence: CASSESWGLETQYF. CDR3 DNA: TGTGCCAGCAGTGAATCGTGGGGCTTAGAGACCCAGTACTTC.

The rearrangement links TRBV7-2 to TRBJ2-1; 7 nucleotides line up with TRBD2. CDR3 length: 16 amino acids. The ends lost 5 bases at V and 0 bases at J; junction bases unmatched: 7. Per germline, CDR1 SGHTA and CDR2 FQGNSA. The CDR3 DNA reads TGTGCCAGCAGCCTCAGCGGGGATGTCTCCTACAATGAGCAGTTCTTC. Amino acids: CASSLSGDVSYNEQFF.

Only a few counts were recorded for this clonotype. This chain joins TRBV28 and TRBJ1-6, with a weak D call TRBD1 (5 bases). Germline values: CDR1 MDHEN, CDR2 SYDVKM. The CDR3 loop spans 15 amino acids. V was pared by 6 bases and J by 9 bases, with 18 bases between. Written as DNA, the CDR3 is TGTGCCAGCAGCCCCCGTGCGGGGCGGACTTCACCCCTCCACTTT. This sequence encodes CASSPRAGRTSPLHF.

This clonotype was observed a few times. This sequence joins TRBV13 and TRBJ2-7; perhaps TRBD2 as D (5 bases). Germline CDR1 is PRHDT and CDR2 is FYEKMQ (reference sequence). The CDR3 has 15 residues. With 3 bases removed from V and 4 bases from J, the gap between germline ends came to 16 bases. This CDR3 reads CASSFNSRGIYEQYF. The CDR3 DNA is TGTGCCAGCAGCTTCAACTCCCGAGGGATATACGAGCAGTACTTC.

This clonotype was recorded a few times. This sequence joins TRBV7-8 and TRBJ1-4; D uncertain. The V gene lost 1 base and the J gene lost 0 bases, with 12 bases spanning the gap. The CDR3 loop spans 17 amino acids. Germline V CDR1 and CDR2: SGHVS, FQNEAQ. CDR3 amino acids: CASSLVGVGATNEKLFF. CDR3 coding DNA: TGTGCCAGCAGCTTAGTTGGCGTGGGCGCAACTAATGAAAAACTGTTTTTT.

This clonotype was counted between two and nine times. The CDR3 loop reads CASSLTGTGNTEAFF. For the CDR3, the DNA is TGTGCCAGCAGTTTAACCGGGACAGGGAACACTGAAGCTTTCTTT. The chain combines TRBV5-4 with TRBJ1-1, with TRBD1 matching over 8 bases. The CDR3 has 15 amino acids. Germline-derived CDR1 and CDR2 are SGHNT and YYREEE (reference sequence). V lost 5 bases and J lost 1; bases outside the gene matches: 7.

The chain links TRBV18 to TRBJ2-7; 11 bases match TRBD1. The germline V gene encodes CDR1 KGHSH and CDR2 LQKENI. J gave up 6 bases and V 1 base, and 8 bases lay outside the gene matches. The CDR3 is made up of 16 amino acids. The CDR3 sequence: CASSPLDWTGGAEQYF. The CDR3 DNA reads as TGTGCCAGCTCACCACTGGATTGGACAGGGGGCGCCGAGCAGTACTTC.

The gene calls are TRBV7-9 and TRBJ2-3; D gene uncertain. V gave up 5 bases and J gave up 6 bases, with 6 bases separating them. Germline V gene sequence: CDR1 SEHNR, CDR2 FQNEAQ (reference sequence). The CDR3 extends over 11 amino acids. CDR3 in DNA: TGTGCCAGCAGCCAGATGGATACGCAGTATTTT. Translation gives CASSQMDTQYF. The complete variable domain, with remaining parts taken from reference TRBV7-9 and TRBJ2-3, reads DTGVSQNPRHKITKRGQNVTFRCDPISEHNRLYWYRQTLGQGPEFLTYFQNEAQLEKSRLLSDRFSAERPKGSFSTLEIQRTEQGDSAMYLCASSQMDTQYFGPGTRLTVL.

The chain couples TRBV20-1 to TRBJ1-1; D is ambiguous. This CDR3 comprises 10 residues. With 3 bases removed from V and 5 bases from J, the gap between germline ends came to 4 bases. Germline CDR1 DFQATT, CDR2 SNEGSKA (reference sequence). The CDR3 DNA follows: TGCAGTGCTAGCGTAACTGAAGCTTTCTTT. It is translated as CSASVTEAFF.

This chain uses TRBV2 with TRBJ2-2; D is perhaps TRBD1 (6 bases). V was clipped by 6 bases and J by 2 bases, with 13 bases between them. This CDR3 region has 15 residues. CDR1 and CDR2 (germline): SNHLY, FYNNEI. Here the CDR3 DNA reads TGTGCCAGCAGCCGCCGGACAGCTAACACCGGGGAGCTGTTTTTT. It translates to CASSRRTANTGELFF.

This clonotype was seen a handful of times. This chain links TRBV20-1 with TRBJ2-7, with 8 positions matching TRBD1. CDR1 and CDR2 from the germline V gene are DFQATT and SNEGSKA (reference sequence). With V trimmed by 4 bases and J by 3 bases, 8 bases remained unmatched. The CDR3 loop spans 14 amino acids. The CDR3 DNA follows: TGCAGTGCTACACCGGGACAGGTGAACTACGAGCAGTACTTC. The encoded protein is CSATPGQVNYEQYF.

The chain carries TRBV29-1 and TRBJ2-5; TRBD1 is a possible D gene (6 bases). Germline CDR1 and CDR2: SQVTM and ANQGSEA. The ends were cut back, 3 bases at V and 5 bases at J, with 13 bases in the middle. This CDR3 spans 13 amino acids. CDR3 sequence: CSVEQGRGETQYF. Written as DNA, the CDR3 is TGCAGCGTTGAGCAGGGGCGTGGGGAGACCCAGTACTTC. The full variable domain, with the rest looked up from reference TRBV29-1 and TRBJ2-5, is SAVISQKPSRDICQRGTSLTIQCQVDSQVTMMFWYRQQPGQSLTLIATANQGSEATYESGFVIDKFPISRPNLTFSTLTVSNMSPEDSSIYLCSVEQGRGETQYFGPGTRLLVL.

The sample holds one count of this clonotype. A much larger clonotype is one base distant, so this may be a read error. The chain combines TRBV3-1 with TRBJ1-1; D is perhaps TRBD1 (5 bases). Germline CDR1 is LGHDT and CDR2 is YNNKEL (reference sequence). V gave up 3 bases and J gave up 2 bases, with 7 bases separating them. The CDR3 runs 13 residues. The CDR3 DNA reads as TGTGCCAGCAGCCAGACAGATAACACTGAAGCTTTCTTT. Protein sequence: CASSQTDNTEAFF.

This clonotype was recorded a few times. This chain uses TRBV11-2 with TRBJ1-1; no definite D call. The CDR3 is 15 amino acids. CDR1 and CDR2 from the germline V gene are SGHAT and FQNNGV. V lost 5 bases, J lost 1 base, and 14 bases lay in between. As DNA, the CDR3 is TGTGCCAGCAGCAAAGAAAAAACTGGGAACACTGAAGCTTTCTTT. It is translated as CASSKEKTGNTEAFF.

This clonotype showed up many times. The CDR3 DNA is TGCAGTGCTAGAGATCTGGTAGCGAGGAATGAGCAGTTCTTC. This sequence encodes CSARDLVARNEQFF. This chain connects TRBV20-1 to TRBJ2-1, with D perhaps TRBD2 (5 bases). The CDR3 consists of 14 residues. The germline V gene encodes CDR1 DFQATT and CDR2 SNEGSKA (reference sequence). Trimming removed 0 bases at V and 7 bases at J, with 13 bases between.

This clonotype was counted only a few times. CDR3 sequence: CASSQDGDTNQPQHF. The DNA for the CDR3 is TGTGCCAGCAGCCAAGATGGGGACACCAATCAGCCCCAGCATTTT. The genes are TRBV3-1 and TRBJ1-5, with D tentatively TRBD1 (6 bases). From germline, CDR1 is LGHDT and CDR2 YNNKEL (reference sequence). Trimming shortened V by 0 bases and J by 3 bases, and 9 bases separated the two germline ends. The CDR3 sequence is 15 residues long.

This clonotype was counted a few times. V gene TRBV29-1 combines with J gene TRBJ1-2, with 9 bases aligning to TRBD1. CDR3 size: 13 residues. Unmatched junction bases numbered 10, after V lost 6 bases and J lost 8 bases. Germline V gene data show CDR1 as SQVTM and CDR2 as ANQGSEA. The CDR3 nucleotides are TGCAGCGTAGCCGGGACAGGGTCACCGGGCTACACCTTC. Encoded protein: CSVAGTGSPGYTF.

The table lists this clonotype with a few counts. Here the CDR3 reads CASSLGDLTYNEQFF. The CDR3 DNA follows: TGCGCCAGCAGCTTGGGGGACTTAACCTACAATGAGCAGTTCTTC. The rearrangement links TRBV5-1 to TRBJ2-1, with D perhaps TRBD2 (6 bases). Germline CDR1 is SGHRS and CDR2 is YFSETQ. Trimming removed 0 bases at V and 2 bases at J, with 9 bases between. The CDR3 runs to 15 residues.

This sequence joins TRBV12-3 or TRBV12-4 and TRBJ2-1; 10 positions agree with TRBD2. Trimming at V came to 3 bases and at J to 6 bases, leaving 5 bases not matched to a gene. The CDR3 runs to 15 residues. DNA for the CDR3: TGTGCCAGCAGTTTCAGCAGCGGGAGGGTCAATGAGCAGTTCTTC. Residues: CASSFSSGRVNEQFF.

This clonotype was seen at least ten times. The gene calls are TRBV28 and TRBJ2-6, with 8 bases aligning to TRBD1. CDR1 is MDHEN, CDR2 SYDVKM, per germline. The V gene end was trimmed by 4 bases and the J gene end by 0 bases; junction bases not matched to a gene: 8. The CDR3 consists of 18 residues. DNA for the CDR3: TGTGCCAGCAGTTACGCCGGGACAGGTTTCTCTGGGGCCAACGTCCTGACTTTC. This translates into CASSYAGTGFSGANVLTF.

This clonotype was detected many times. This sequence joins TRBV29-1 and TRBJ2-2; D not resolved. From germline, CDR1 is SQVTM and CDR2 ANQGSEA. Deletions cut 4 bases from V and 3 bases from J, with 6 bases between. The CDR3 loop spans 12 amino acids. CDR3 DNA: TGCAGCGTTGTTCGGCACACCGGGGAGCTGTTTTTT. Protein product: CSVVRHTGELFF.

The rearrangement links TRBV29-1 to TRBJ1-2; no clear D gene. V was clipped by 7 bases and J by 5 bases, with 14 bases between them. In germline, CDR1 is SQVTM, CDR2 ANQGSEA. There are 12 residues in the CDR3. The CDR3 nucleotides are TGCAGCGGCTCCCGGGGAGAATATGGCTACACCTTC. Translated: CSGSRGEYGYTF.

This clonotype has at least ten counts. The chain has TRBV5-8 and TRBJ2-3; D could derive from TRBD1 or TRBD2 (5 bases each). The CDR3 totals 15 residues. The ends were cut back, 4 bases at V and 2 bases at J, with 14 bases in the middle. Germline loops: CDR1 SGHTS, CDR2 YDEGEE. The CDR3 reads CASSAGTRDTDTQYF. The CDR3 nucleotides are TGTGCCAGCAGCGCCGGGACCAGAGACACAGATACGCAGTATTTT.

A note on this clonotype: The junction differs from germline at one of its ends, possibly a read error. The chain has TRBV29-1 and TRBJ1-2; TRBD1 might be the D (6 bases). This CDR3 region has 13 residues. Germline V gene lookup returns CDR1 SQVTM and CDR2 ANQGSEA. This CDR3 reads CSVAGGPNYRYTF. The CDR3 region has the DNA TGCAGCGTTGCCGGGGGGCCTAACTATCGCTACACCTTC.